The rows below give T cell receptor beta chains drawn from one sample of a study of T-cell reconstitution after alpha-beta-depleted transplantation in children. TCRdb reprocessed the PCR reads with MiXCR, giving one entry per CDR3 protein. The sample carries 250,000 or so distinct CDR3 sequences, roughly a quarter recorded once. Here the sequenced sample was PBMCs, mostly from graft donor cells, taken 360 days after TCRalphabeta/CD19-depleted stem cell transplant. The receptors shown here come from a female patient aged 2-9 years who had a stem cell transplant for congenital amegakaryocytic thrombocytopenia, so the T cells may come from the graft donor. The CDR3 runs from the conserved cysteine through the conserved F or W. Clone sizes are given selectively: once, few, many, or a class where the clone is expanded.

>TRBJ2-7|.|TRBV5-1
CASSPFARDGRYEQYF
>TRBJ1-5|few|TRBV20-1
CSARDRNQPQHF
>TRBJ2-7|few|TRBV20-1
CSARDWGGPHEQYF
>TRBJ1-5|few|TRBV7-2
CASSLGTGLSNQPQHF
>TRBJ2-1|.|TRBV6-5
CASSFSPPLAGDGEQFF
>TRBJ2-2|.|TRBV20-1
CSADMENTGELFF
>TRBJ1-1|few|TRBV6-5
CAKSEGARFGAFF
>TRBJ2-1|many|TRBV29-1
CSLILVASGYNEQFF
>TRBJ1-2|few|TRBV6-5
CASSYSSMGMNGYTF
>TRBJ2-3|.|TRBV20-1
CSATTPGGRTDTQYF
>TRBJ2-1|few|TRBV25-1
CASRTSGKWNEQFF
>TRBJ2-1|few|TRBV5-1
CASSFGVQYNEQFF
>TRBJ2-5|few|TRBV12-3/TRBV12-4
CASSWASGSGSETQYF
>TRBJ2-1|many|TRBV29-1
CSVLGTNFNEQFF
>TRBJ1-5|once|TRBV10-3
CAISDRNSNQPQHF
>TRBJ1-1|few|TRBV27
CASSQAPGLTEAFF
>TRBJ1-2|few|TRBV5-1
CASSLDQVGGDGYTF
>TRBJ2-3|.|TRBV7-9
CASSPGGGPTGTDTQYF
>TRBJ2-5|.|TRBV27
CASSAYRVGQETQYF
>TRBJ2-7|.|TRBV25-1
CASNGGLAGPYEQYF
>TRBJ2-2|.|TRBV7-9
CASSRPEGAGTGELFF
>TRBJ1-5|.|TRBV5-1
CASSSGQGINQPQHF
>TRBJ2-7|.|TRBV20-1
CSAAGLATLYEQYF
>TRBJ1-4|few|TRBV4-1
CASSPTPPGGNEKLFF
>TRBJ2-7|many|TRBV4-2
CASSPWGGPYEQYF
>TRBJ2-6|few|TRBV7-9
CASSLYRLAGANVLTF
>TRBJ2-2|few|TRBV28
CASGESTGELFF
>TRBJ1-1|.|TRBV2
CASKTDEAFF
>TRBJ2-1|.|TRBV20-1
CSASSGQAGYNEQFF
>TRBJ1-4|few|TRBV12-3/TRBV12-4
CASSLGQTNEKLFF
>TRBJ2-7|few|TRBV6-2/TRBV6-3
CASSYKSPDYREQYF
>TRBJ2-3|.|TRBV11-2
CASSLDTSTDTQYF
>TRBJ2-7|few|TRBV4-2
CASSQAVSSSGIYEQYF
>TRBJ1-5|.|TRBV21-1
CASSERQGSNQPQHF
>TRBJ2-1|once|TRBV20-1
CSARDVLAVSYNEQFF
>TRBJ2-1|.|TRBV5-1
CASSHHLADTNRNEQFF
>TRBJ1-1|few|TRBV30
CAWWEGRGAWTEAFF
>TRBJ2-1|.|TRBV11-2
CATGRGPDGSYNEQFF